The 25 T cell receptor beta chains reported below all come from one sample, sequenced in a study of spatial heterogeneity in lung cancer. Findings of the study overall: In tumors, expanded intratumoral alpha and beta TCR counts tracked mutation counts.

These TCRs' antigens remain unknown. TCRdb itself ran the 5' RACE reads through MiXCR, one entry per CDR3 protein. The sample yields about 23,000 distinct CDR3 sequences, nearly 6.5% seen once. Documented time point: sample taken at primary tumor resection. This specimen was lung tumor tissue, taken at surgery. The receptors were sampled from a male donor with early-stage non-small cell lung cancer.

Sample share makes this clonotype medium-sized. The chain carries TRBV2 and TRBJ1-5, with D possibly being TRBD1 (6 bases). Germline CDR1 SNHLY, CDR2 FYNNEI. The length of the CDR3 is 16 residues. The V end was cut by 3 bases, the J end by 0 bases, with 12 bases between. The CDR3 here is CASSDGTLYSNQPQHF. CDR3 DNA: TGTGCCAGCAGTGACGGGACACTGTATAGCAATCAGCCCCAGCATTTT.

The rearrangement joins TRBV6-6 to TRBJ2-6; 9 bases fit TRBD1. This CDR3 region has 16 residues. J gave up 6 bases and V 6 bases, and 9 bases lay outside the gene matches. Per the germline V gene, CDR1 is MNHNY and CDR2 is SVGAGI (reference sequence). CDR3: CASRPRTGVEANVLTF. The DNA for the CDR3 is TGTGCCAGCAGACCCCGGACAGGGGTTGAGGCCAACGTCCTGACTTTC.

The table lists this clonotype with many counts. The chain links TRBV2 to TRBJ1-1; the match to TRBD1 covers 7 bases. There are 14 residues in the CDR3. V was clipped by 5 bases and J by 2 bases; unmatched bases: 5. Germline V gene data show CDR1 as SNHLY and CDR2 as FYNNEI. The CDR3 reads CASSPRDSNTEAFF. DNA for the CDR3: TGTGCCAGCAGTCCCCGGGACAGCAACACTGAAGCTTTCTTT.

The CDR3 sequence: CASSYPRLRSSGGAEDEQFF. The CDR3 nucleotides read TGTGCCAGCAGTTACCCCCGTTTGAGGAGTAGCGGGGGGGCGGAGGATGAGCAGTTCTTC. V is TRBV6-6 and J is TRBJ2-1; 11 nucleotides match TRBD2. There are 20 residues in the CDR3. V was clipped by 2 bases and J by 8 bases; unmatched bases: 20. CDR1 MNHNY and CDR2 SVGAGI come from the germline V gene (reference sequence).

By share of the sample, this clonotype is medium-sized. The rearrangement joins TRBV6-5 to TRBJ1-1; no firm D call. The ends were cut back, 0 bases at V and 0 bases at J, with 26 bases in the middle. The CDR3 is made up of 21 amino acids. In germline, CDR1 is MNHEY, CDR2 SVGAGI. For the CDR3, the DNA is TGTGCCAGCAGTTACTCTAGTTCGGCCGGACCCTCACCAGCAATGAACACTGAAGCTTTCTTT. It translates to CASSYSSSAGPSPAMNTEAFF.

This clonotype was observed at least ten times. V is TRBV24-1 and J is TRBJ2-5; no definite D call. Trimming cost V 4 bases and J 3 bases, with 11 bases left between them. There are 14 residues in the CDR3. Germline CDR1 KGHDR, CDR2 SFDVKD. CDR3 nucleotide sequence: TGTGCCACCAGTGAGGGTGTAGCAGAAGAGACCCAGTACTTC. Its protein is CATSEGVAEETQYF.

Only a few counts were recorded for this clonotype. The rearrangement joins TRBV19 to TRBJ2-1, with 10 nucleotides matching TRBD2. Germline CDR1 LNHDA, CDR2 SQIVND (reference sequence). Trimming took 6 bases from V and 11 from J; bases not matched to a gene: 10. The length of the CDR3 is 14 residues. The CDR3 region has the DNA TGTGCCAGTAGCCCCCCGGGGACTAGCGCCCAGCAGTTCTTC. Encoded protein: CASSPPGTSAQQFF.

This clonotype was counted ten times or more. The CDR3 DNA reads TGTGCCAGCAGTTACGACAGGGGGCGCGGTCAGCCCCAGCATTTT. It yields the protein CASSYDRGRGQPQHF. This chain connects TRBV6-5 to TRBJ1-5, with 10 bases matching TRBD1. CDR1 is MNHEY, CDR2 SVGAGI, per germline. The CDR3 contains 15 residues. The junction had 4 bases not matched to a gene; V was cut back by 2 bases and J by 6 bases.

V and J are TRBV4-1 and TRBJ2-2, with 8 bases fitting TRBD2. The V gene's germline CDR1 is MGHRA and CDR2 YSYEKL. The CDR3 runs to 17 residues. V trimming: 1 base; J trimming: 6 bases; junction bases outside the gene matches: 10. CDR3 coding DNA: TGCGCCAGCAGCCAAGTCAGAGTCCCCGGGGGGGCCGGGGAGCTGTTTTTT. Protein: CASSQVRVPGGAGELFF.

In its sample, this clonotype was seen many times. The gene calls are TRBV5-1 and TRBJ2-7; D is undetermined. V lost 0 bases and J lost 2, with 6 bases in between. CDR1 and CDR2 from the germline V gene are SGHRS and YFSETQ. The CDR3 runs to 13 residues. The CDR3 coding sequence is TGCGCCAGCAGCTTGGGCGCCCCCTACGAGCAGTACTTC. This gives the protein CASSLGAPYEQYF.

This clonotype is medium-sized by share. The CDR3 sequence is CATSDATGKAPDTQYF. For the CDR3, the DNA is TGTGCCACCAGTGATGCGACAGGAAAGGCCCCAGATACGCAGTATTTT. V usage is TRBV24-1 and J usage is TRBJ2-3, with D maybe TRBD1 (6 bases). V dropped 3 bases and J dropped 4 bases, with 16 bases sitting between them. CDR3 size: 16 residues. The germline V gene has CDR1 KGHDR and CDR2 SFDVKD.

This clonotype has ten or more counts. V gene TRBV12-5 combines with J gene TRBJ2-2; 9 nucleotides line up with TRBD1. The CDR3 runs to 15 residues. CDR1 is LGHNT, CDR2 FRNRAP, per germline. Unmatched junction bases numbered 6, after V lost 5 bases and J lost 5 bases. This chain's CDR3 is CASGNGQGKTGELFF. In DNA form, the CDR3 reads TGTGCTAGTGGTAATGGACAGGGGAAGACCGGGGAGCTGTTTTTT.

This clonotype was observed at least ten times. V and J are TRBV9 and TRBJ2-2, with D unclear. V gave up 1 base and J gave up 0 bases, with 13 bases separating them. The CDR3 sequence is 17 residues long. The germline CDR1 and CDR2 sequences are SGDLS and YYNGEE. The CDR3 DNA sequence: TGTGCCAGCAGCGTATTGAGAAACCTAGCGAACACCGGGGAGCTGTTTTTT. Its protein is CASSVLRNLANTGELFF.

This clonotype occurred a few times. This rearrangement joins TRBV7-4 to TRBJ2-7; D unresolved. Germline V lookup: CDR1 SGHVT, CDR2 SQSDAQ. The germline V and J ends were trimmed by 8 bases and 5 bases, with 7 bases remaining between them. This CDR3 has 10 amino acids. The CDR3 loop is CASELDEQYF. CDR3 in DNA: TGTGCCAGCGAGTTGGACGAGCAGTACTTC.

This clonotype was detected many times. J is TRBJ1-2 and V is TRBV28; D unresolved. Germline CDR1 MDHEN, CDR2 SYDVKM. V lost 1 base and J 8 bases, leaving 17 bases between the germline ends. The CDR3 totals 15 residues. Written as DNA, the CDR3 is TGTGCCAGCAGTTTATCCCCCCCGCTGTTCCGGGGCTACACCTTC. This sequence encodes CASSLSPPLFRGYTF.

This clonotype has just a few counts. This chain uses TRBV9 with TRBJ2-3; D is unresolved. Per germline, CDR1 SGDLS and CDR2 YYNGEE. There are 15 residues in the CDR3. Trimming took 0 bases from V and 2 from J, leaving 10 bases between them. The CDR3 DNA sequence: TGTGCCAGCAGCGTAGTACCACAAGACACAGATACGCAGTATTTT. It specifies CASSVVPQDTDTQYF.

Many counts were recorded for this clonotype. This chain links TRBV3-1 with TRBJ2-7, with D possibly TRBD1 on 6 matching bases. Between the trimmed V and J ends, which lost 2 bases and 5 bases, there was a span of 13 bases. The CDR3 spans 14 residues. From germline, CDR1 is LGHDT and CDR2 YNNKEL (reference sequence). The CDR3 DNA is TGTGCCAGCAGCCAAAACACAGGGACCCACGAGCAGTACTTC. It encodes CASSQNTGTHEQYF.

This clonotype has a count of ten or more. V is TRBV18 and J is TRBJ1-6; possible D gene TRBD1, 5 bases. The CDR3 loop spans 14 amino acids. In germline, CDR1 is KGHSH, CDR2 LQKENI. Deletions cut 3 bases from V and 4 bases from J, with 7 bases between. CDR3 nucleotides: TGTGCCAGCTCACCGGACATTTATAATTCACCCCTCCACTTT. This encodes CASSPDIYNSPLHF.

This clonotype has a count of ten or more. The chain's CDR3 is CASSLPGAGYGYTF. The CDR3 coding sequence is TGTGCCAGCAGCTTACCAGGGGCTGGCTATGGCTACACCTTC. The V gene is TRBV11-2, the J gene TRBJ1-2; possible D gene TRBD1, 6 bases. Deletions cut 2 bases from V and 4 bases from J, with 11 bases between. The CDR3 runs 14 residues. Germline V CDR1 and CDR2: SGHAT, FQNNGV.

This clonotype was detected many times. The chain recombines TRBV20-1 with TRBJ2-7; the match to TRBD2 covers 8 bases. CDR1 and CDR2 (germline): DFQATT, SNEGSKA (reference sequence). This CDR3 contains 13 residues. After removal of 6 bases from V and 4 bases from J, the junction contained 8 bases not matched to a gene. The CDR3 here is CSAPAGERYEQYF. In nucleotides, the CDR3 is TGCAGTGCCCCAGCGGGAGAGAGGTACGAGCAGTACTTC.

In this sample, this clonotype turned up many times. CDR3 nucleotide sequence: TGTGCCAGCAGTGATTACAGGGAGGACGGCAATCAGCCCCAGCATTTT. Residues: CASSDYREDGNQPQHF. This chain links TRBV6-1 with TRBJ1-5; D perhaps matches TRBD1 (6 bases). The V gene's germline CDR1 is MNHNS and CDR2 SASEGT. This CDR3 is built from 16 residues. Trimming cost V 3 bases and J 2 bases, with 14 bases left between them.

This clonotype has a count of ten or more. V gene TRBV2 combines with J gene TRBJ2-3; D uncertain. Germline lookup yields CDR1 SNHLY and CDR2 FYNNEI. The V end was cut by 1 base, the J end by 8 bases, with 7 bases between. The CDR3 has 12 amino acids. The CDR3 DNA reads as TGTGCCAGCAGTGAAGTTAGCCTTACGCAGTATTTT. Translating it yields CASSEVSLTQYF.

This clonotype was observed at least ten times. The V gene is TRBV28, the J gene TRBJ1-6, with 8 bases that match TRBD1. V shed 4 bases and J 8 bases; nucleotides not matched to a gene: 4. The CDR3 extends over 14 amino acids. In germline, CDR1 is MDHEN, CDR2 SYDVKM. CDR3 in amino acids: CASSSYRGDSPLHF. For the CDR3, the DNA is TGTGCCAGCAGTTCATACAGGGGGGATTCACCCCTCCACTTT.

The chain recombines TRBV20-1 with TRBJ2-2; D tentatively fits TRBD1 or TRBD2 (5 bases each). The CDR3 contains 15 residues. The germline V gene encodes CDR1 DFQATT and CDR2 SNEGSKA (reference sequence). The V gene lost 5 bases and the J gene lost 1 base, with 14 bases spanning the gap. The CDR3 region is CSAPRGTVNTGELFF. The CDR3 DNA sequence: TGCAGTGCTCCCCGGGGCACCGTGAACACCGGGGAGCTGTTTTTT.

In DNA, the CDR3 is TGCGCCAGCAGTCACAGCCAGTTCCGGGGGGAGCAGTTCTTC. Its protein product is CASSHSQFRGEQFF. The genes are TRBV23-1 and TRBJ2-1, with D maybe TRBD2 (6 bases). TRBV23-1 is flagged as an ORF with uncertain function. This CDR3 has 14 amino acids. V was trimmed by 3 bases and J by 10 bases, leaving 16 bases between them.